These T cell receptor beta chains were read from a single sample in a study of early T cells in non-severe SARS-CoV-2 infection. A single record per CDR3 protein comes from TCRdb applying MiXCR to the 5' RACE reads. The sample records about 80,000 distinct CDR3 sequences, about 12% being singletons. The sample consisted of whole blood. The receptor set was obtained from an adult who was a healthcare worker with PCR-confirmed SARS-CoV-2 infection or an uninfected control (not recorded which). Both conserved end residues are part of each CDR3. D genes are given only for firm matches. Expanded clones are given a class, and other clones once, few, many or no size at all.

clone_size,d_call,v_call,j_call,cdr3_nt,cdr3_aa
many,TRBD2,TRBV7-6,TRBJ2-1,TGTGCCAGCAGCTTGAGCGGCGGGGGAGGCTCCTACAATGAGCAGTTCTTC,CASSLSGGGGSYNEQFF
.,.,TRBV29-1,TRBJ2-1,TGCAGCGTTGAACAACCCCCGGGGAACAATGAGCAGTTCTTC,CSVEQPPGNNEQFF
few,.,TRBV12-2,TRBJ2-3,TGTGCAAGTCGCCTTAGCGGGGGGGCGGCAGATACGCAGTATTTT,CASRLSGGAADTQYF
many,.,TRBV20-1,TRBJ1-2,TGCAGTGCTAGAGCGGGCGGCTATGGCTACACCTTC,CSARAGGYGYTF
many,TRBD1,TRBV27,TRBJ2-2,TGTGCCAGCAGTTTGGGGACAGGGCGGACCGGGGAGCTGTTTTTT,CASSLGTGRTGELFF
many,.,TRBV3-1,TRBJ1-2,TGTGCCAGCAGCCTACAGACCTATGGCTACACCTTC,CASSLQTYGYTF
many,TRBD2,TRBV6-5,TRBJ2-3,TGTGCCAGCAGTTACTCGGGACTAGCGGGAGGAACAGATACGCAGTATTTT,CASSYSGLAGGTDTQYF
many,TRBD1,TRBV12-3/TRBV12-4,TRBJ2-3,TGTGCCAGCAGTTTAGCGACAGGGGTCGGGGCAGATACGCAGTATTTT,CASSLATGVGADTQYF
few,.,TRBV7-3,TRBJ2-3,TGTGCCAGCAGCTTAATGGGGTCGGGGGATACGCAGTATTTT,CASSLMGSGDTQYF
many,TRBD2,TRBV2,TRBJ2-1,TGTGCCAGCTCCAGACTAGCGGGAAATGAGCAGTTCTTC,CASSRLAGNEQFF
.,.,TRBV10-3,TRBJ2-6,TGTGCCATCAGCCGGACTTTCAGCTCTGGGGCCAACGTCCTGACTTTC,CAISRTFSSGANVLTF
few,.,TRBV5-5,TRBJ1-1,TGTGCCAGCAGCTTGTGGGGGCCGAACACTGAAGCTTTCTTT,CASSLWGPNTEAFF
many,.,TRBV20-1,TRBJ2-3,TGCAGTGCTAGAACCCCGGGGACACCCGGGCTGGGAACAGATACGCAGTATTTT,CSARTPGTPGLGTDTQYF
many,.,TRBV19,TRBJ2-1,TGTGCCAGTAGTATTGGCGGGAAGGTCGCTATGCAGTTCTTC,CASSIGGKVAMQFF
few,.,TRBV12-3/TRBV12-4,TRBJ1-2,TGTGCCAGCAGTCCCGTGACAGGAATCTATGGCTACACCTTC,CASSPVTGIYGYTF
.,TRBD1,TRBV29-1,TRBJ2-1,TGCAGCGTTGAGCCCGGGACAGCGAACAATGAGCAGTTCTTC,CSVEPGTANNEQFF
many,TRBD1,TRBV29-1,TRBJ2-2,TGCAGCGTTGTACAGGGGCCCGCGAACACCGGGGAGCTGTTTTTT,CSVVQGPANTGELFF
.,.,TRBV5-1,TRBJ2-3,TGCGCCAGCAGCTTGGTTCCGGAGTCGAAGGATACGCAGTATTTT,CASSLVPESKDTQYF
few,.,TRBV4-1,TRBJ1-3,TGCGCCAGCAGCCAAGATCCGATAGGGACCCCGGGGAACACCATATATTTT,CASSQDPIGTPGNTIYF
many,.,TRBV25-1,TRBJ2-1,TGTGCCAGCAGTGGGGATTGGACTCCTAGCTCCTACAATGAGCAGTTCTTC,CASSGDWTPSSYNEQFF
.,.,TRBV28,TRBJ2-2,TGTGCCAGTAAAGCCAACACCGGGGAGCTGTTTTTT,CASKANTGELFF
.,.,TRBV28,TRBJ1-1,TGTGCCAGCAGTTTAGGAGGGTACCCAATGAACACTGAAGCTTTCTTT,CASSLGGYPMNTEAFF
many,TRBD2,TRBV7-6,TRBJ2-1,TGTGCCAGCAGCCCTGGACTAGCGGGAGATATCGATGAGCAGTTCTTC,CASSPGLAGDIDEQFF
many,.,TRBV5-1,TRBJ1-1,TGCGCCAGCAGGTCCTTAGGGACTGAAGCTTTCTTT,CASRSLGTEAFF
.,TRBD1,TRBV28,TRBJ1-2,TGTGCCAGCAGTCGGACAGGGAACTATGGCTACACCTTC,CASSRTGNYGYTF
few,.,TRBV7-9,TRBJ2-1,TGTGCCAGCAGTCCGGTGGTTAGCTACAATGAGCAGTTCTTC,CASSPVVSYNEQFF
few,TRBD2,TRBV12-3/TRBV12-4,TRBJ2-5,TGTGCCAGCAGTCTGTCTAGCGGGGGCGTAGAGACCCAGTACTTC,CASSLSSGGVETQYF
few,.,TRBV4-1,TRBJ2-3,TGCGCCAGCAGCCAAGAACGGACTAACACGGGTACGCAGTATTTT,CASSQERTNTGTQYF
many,.,TRBV2,TRBJ1-1,TGTGCCAGCAGCGCCGGGGCCCCGAACACTGAAGCTTTCTTT,CASSAGAPNTEAFF
.,.,TRBV28,TRBJ1-2,TGTGCCAGCAGTCTTCCCCCTCCCCGCGGCTACACCTTC,CASSLPPPRGYTF
.,.,TRBV6-6,TRBJ1-5,TGTGCCAGCAGTTACCAAGGTGTTGATCAGCCCCAGCATTTT,CASSYQGVDQPQHF
many,TRBD1,TRBV10-3,TRBJ1-4,TGTGCCATCAGTGGGACAGGGGGTGCTAATGAAAAACTGTTTTTT,CAISGTGGANEKLFF
few,.,TRBV29-1,TRBJ2-7,TGCAGCGTTGTTCTGGACTACTCCTACGAGCAGTACTTC,CSVVLDYSYEQYF
.,.,TRBV28,TRBJ2-3,TGTGCCAGCCGGGACTCCACCACAGATACGCAGTATTTT,CASRDSTTDTQYF
.,.,TRBV12-5,TRBJ2-5,TGTGCTAGCGGTTTTCACCTCCAAGAGACCCAGTACTTC,CASGFHLQETQYF
few,.,TRBV2,TRBJ2-6,TGTGCCAGCAGGGTCCGCTCTGGGGCCAACGTCCTGACTTTC,CASRVRSGANVLTF
.,.,TRBV6-4,TRBJ1-1,TGTGCCAGCAGTGACCGGGACAACACTGAAGCTTTCTTT,CASSDRDNTEAFF
many,TRBD1,TRBV12-3/TRBV12-4,TRBJ2-5,TGTGCCAGCAGCGCGGGACAGGTGAAATTAGAGACCCAGTACTTC,CASSAGQVKLETQYF
medium-sized,TRBD2,TRBV7-9,TRBJ2-2,TGTGCCAGCAGCTCAACGGGACTAGCGGGGGCACGCAACACCGGGGAGCTGTTTTTT,CASSSTGLAGARNTGELFF
.,.,TRBV5-1,TRBJ2-5,TGCGCCAGCAGCAGGGACGTTGGGCCGCAAGAGACCCAGTACTTC,CASSRDVGPQETQYF
.,.,TRBV9,TRBJ1-2,TGTGCCAGCAGCGTTACCGGGACACCATCTAATGGCTACACCTTC,CASSVTGTPSNGYTF
many,.,TRBV5-1,TRBJ2-1,TGCGCCAGCAGCTTGGATGAGGGGGGTTACAATGAGCAGTTCTTC,CASSLDEGGYNEQFF
many,.,TRBV7-9,TRBJ2-6,TGTGCCAGCAGACTTTCTCTGGGGCCCAACGTCCTGACTTTC,CASRLSLGPNVLTF
many,TRBD1,TRBV28,TRBJ2-2,TGTGCCAGCAGTCTCCGACAGGGGGTCGGCGGGGAGCTGTTTTTT,CASSLRQGVGGELFF
many,TRBD1,TRBV20-1,TRBJ1-1,TGCAGTGCACCGACAGGGAAGAGGACTGAAGCTTTCTTT,CSAPTGKRTEAFF
few,.,TRBV28,TRBJ2-7,TGTGCCAGCAGTTCCGGGGGTTACGAGCAGTACTTC,CASSSGGYEQYF
.,TRBD2,TRBV11-2,TRBJ2-7,TGTGCCAGCAGCGCCGGGACTAGCGTTCCTAACGAGCAGTACTTC,CASSAGTSVPNEQYF
.,TRBD1,TRBV30,TRBJ1-4,TGTGCCTCCGGAGCCCCTCCCGGCGCGGGACAGCTTAATGAAAAACTGTTTTTT,CASGAPPGAGQLNEKLFF
once,.,TRBV28,TRBJ1-2,TGTGCCAGCAGTTTAGGGCGGGGATGGGACTATGGCTACACCTTC,CASSLGRGWDYGYTF
many,.,TRBV5-1,TRBJ2-6,TGCGCCAGCAGCTTGAAACAGCCTGGGGCCAACGTCCTGACTTTC,CASSLKQPGANVLTF
many,.,TRBV6-5,TRBJ2-7,TGTGCCAGCAGTTACGGGGATCCCGCCCACGAGCAGTACTTC,CASSYGDPAHEQYF
.,.,TRBV6-1,TRBJ2-1,TGTGCCAGCAGGAGAGACTTGGGTGAGCAGTTCTTC,CASRRDLGEQFF
.,.,TRBV19,TRBJ2-1,TGTGCCAGTACCGACCGGCAAACCTACAATGATCAGTTCTTC,CASTDRQTYNDQFF
many,.,TRBV27,TRBJ1-1,TGTGCCAGCAGTACGTATTTGGAGGGGGTGAACACTGAAGCTTTCTTT,CASSTYLEGVNTEAFF
.,.,TRBV7-6,TRBJ2-5,TGTGCCAGCAGCCCCCCGGTTCGTAGTGGGCAAGAGACCCAGTACTTC,CASSPPVRSGQETQYF
few,.,TRBV20-1,TRBJ1-1,TGCAGTGCTAGTTACACGTACACTGAAGCTTTCTTT,CSASYTYTEAFF
few,TRBD2,TRBV20-1,TRBJ2-3,TGCAGTGCTAGCATGAGACTAGCGGGAGGGAGGAGGAGCACAGATACGCAGTATTTT,CSASMRLAGGRRSTDTQYF
.,TRBD2,TRBV20-1,TRBJ2-3,TGCAGTGCTGCCAAGAACCCACTAGCGGGAGAGCGAGATACGCAGTATTTT,CSAAKNPLAGERDTQYF
many,TRBD1,TRBV11-3,TRBJ2-5,TGTGCCAGCAGCTCCAGGGGGCTTGGAGAGACCCAGTACTTC,CASSSRGLGETQYF
many,.,TRBV29-1,TRBJ2-2,TGCAGCGTTCCCTCCCCGACCGCCACCGGGGAGCTGTTTTTT,CSVPSPTATGELFF